These 32 T cell receptor beta chains were sequenced from one sample in a study of blood T cell repertoires in COVID-19. Clones were sequenced by immunoSEQ multiplex PCR, and TCRdb holds only the in-frame ones, with some missing. The sample holds about 53,000 clones, approximately 90% seen once. The sequenced material came from peripheral blood. These receptors all come from an elderly man with acute or convalescent COVID-19.

DNA for the CDR3: TGCGCCAGCAGCTTGGCCGGGGCACAGGGGGCCGGAGAAAAACTGTTTTTT. Residues: CASSLAGAQGAGEKLFF. The J gene is TRBJ1-4, the V gene TRBV5-1; TRBD1 agrees at 9 bases. Trimming took 0 bases from V and 8 from J; bases not matched to a gene: 11. Germline CDR1 SGHRS, CDR2 YFSETQ. The CDR3 is 17 residues long. The full variable domain, rest sourced from reference TRBV5-1 and TRBJ1-4, is KAGVTQTPRYLIKTRGQQVTLSCSPISGHRSVSWYQQTPGQGLQFLFEYFSETQRNKGNFPGRFSGRQFSNSRSEMNVSTLELGDSALYLCASSLAGAQGAGEKLFFGSGTQLSVL.

The genes are TRBV9 and TRBJ2-7; 7 bases fit TRBD1. The CDR3 runs 11 residues. Germline values: CDR1 SGDLS, CDR2 YYNGEE. V lost 7 bases to trimming and J lost 5 bases; unmatched junction nucleotides: 3. The CDR3 here is CASGDSDEQYF. The CDR3 DNA follows: TGTGCCAGCGGGGACAGCGACGAGCAGTACTTC. The full variable domain, completed using reference TRBV9 and TRBJ2-7, is DSGVTQTPKHLITATGQRVTLRCSPRSGDLSVYWYQQSLDQGLQFLIQYYNGEERAKGNILERFSAQQFPDLHSELNLSSLELGDSALYFCASGDSDEQYFGPGTRLTVT.

Notes on this clone: The same CDR3 also results from other DNA sequences found in this sample. The gene calls are TRBV7-3 and TRBJ2-2; no clear D gene. V was shortened by 4 bases and J by 11 bases, with 11 bases between the two germline ends. The CDR3 covers 12 residues. The germline V gene encodes CDR1 SGHTA and CDR2 FQGTGA. The CDR3 region has the DNA TGTGCCAGCAGCTACACAGCTGGAGAGCTGTTTTTT. It yields the protein CASSYTAGELFF.

The V gene is TRBV2, the J gene TRBJ1-4; TRBD1 aligns across 12 bases. The CDR3 loop spans 16 amino acids. With V trimmed by 8 bases and J by 3 bases, 7 bases remained unmatched. Germline-derived CDR1 and CDR2 are SNHLY and FYNNEI. Here the CDR3 DNA reads TGTGCCAGCTCCGGGACAGGGGGCTTACCTAATGAAAAACTGTTTTTT. Translated: CASSGTGGLPNEKLFF.

This clone showed up just a few times. The chain uses TRBV18 and TRBJ1-3; D is possibly TRBD1 (5 bases). The V gene lost 2 bases and the J gene lost 2 bases, with 13 bases spanning the gap. This CDR3 region has 16 residues. Germline CDR1 is KGHSH and CDR2 is LQKENI. CDR3 sequence: CASSPKSTGAGNTIYF. In nucleotides, the CDR3 is TGTGCCAGCTCACCAAAATCGACGGGGGCTGGAAACACCATATATTTT.

The genes are TRBV5-4 and TRBJ2-3; TRBD2 matches at 8 bases. Germline V gene sequence: CDR1 SGHNT, CDR2 YYREEE (reference sequence). The trim removed 4 bases at V and 5 bases at J, leaving 12 bases unmatched. The CDR3 length is 16 residues. CDR3 in DNA: TGTGCCAGCAGCCCTCAACGTGGGACTAGTCGAGATACGCAGTATTTT. It yields the protein CASSPQRGTSRDTQYF.

This chain links TRBV6-1 with TRBJ1-2, with D hard to call. The CDR3 consists of 14 residues. Germline CDR1 MNHNS, CDR2 SASEGT. Trimming left V 0 bases short and J 7 bases short, with 12 bases between. The CDR3 region is CASSEAFEGGGYTF. CDR3 nucleotides: TGTGCCAGCAGTGAAGCGTTTGAGGGAGGTGGCTACACCTTC.

V usage is TRBV3-1 (or the pseudogene TRBV3-2) and J usage is TRBJ1-2; D possibly corresponds to TRBD1 (5 bases). V lost 3 bases to trimming and J lost 9 bases, with 14 bases between them. In germline, CDR1 is LGHDT, CDR2 YNNKEL (reference sequence). This CDR3 is built from 13 residues. CDR3 bases: TGTGCCAGCAGCCAGGAAAGGGGCGCGAGCTACACCTTC. Amino acid sequence: CASSQERGASYTF.

The V and J genes are TRBV5-1 and TRBJ2-3; 7 nucleotides agree with TRBD2. Trimming cost V 5 bases and J 4 bases; bases outside gene matches: 7. The CDR3 loop spans 14 amino acids. Germline CDR1 SGHRS, CDR2 YFSETQ. The CDR3 spells CASRMTSSSDTQYF. Here the CDR3 DNA reads TGCGCCAGCAGGATGACTAGCTCTTCAGATACGCAGTATTTT.

J is TRBJ2-1 and V is TRBV9; 8 nucleotides match TRBD2. The CDR3 covers 15 residues. Unmatched junction bases numbered 6, after V lost 1 base and J lost 6 bases. Germline-derived CDR1 and CDR2 are SGDLS and YYNGEE. The CDR3 is CASSVSPGTSNEQFF. In DNA, the CDR3 is TGTGCCAGCAGCGTAAGTCCCGGGACTAGCAATGAGCAGTTCTTC.

This clone was seen a single time. V usage is TRBV5-1 and J usage is TRBJ1-1; D is undetermined. The V and J ends lost 2 bases and 9 bases respectively, with 11 bases between them. The V gene's germline CDR1 is SGHRS and CDR2 YFSETQ. The CDR3 contains 12 residues. The CDR3 here is CASSFNEHQAFF. The CDR3 DNA sequence: TGCGCCAGCAGCTTTAACGAACACCAAGCTTTCTTT.

This chain connects TRBV30 to TRBJ1-2; 8 nucleotides line up with TRBD1. Germline CDR1 and CDR2: GTSNPN and SVGIG (reference sequence). The CDR3 has 15 residues. Trimming at V came to 2 bases and at J to 4 bases, leaving 9 bases not matched to a gene. DNA of the CDR3: TGTGCCTGGAGTCCTGTCAGGGGGCCGATCTATGGCTACACCTTC. Its protein product is CAWSPVRGPIYGYTF.

This chain connects TRBV5-5 to TRBJ1-1, with D hard to call. The V gene lost 4 bases and the J gene lost 3 bases, with 10 bases spanning the gap. Per germline, CDR1 SGHKS and CDR2 YYEKEE (reference sequence). The CDR3 covers 13 residues. The CDR3 sequence is CASSGRGYTEAFF. The CDR3, as DNA: TGTGCCAGCAGCGGACGGGGTTACACTGAAGCTTTCTTT.

This clone is a singleton in its sample. The genes are TRBV7-8 and TRBJ1-5, with 10 bases fitting TRBD1. Unmatched junction bases numbered 5, after V lost 5 bases and J lost 4 bases. The CDR3 spans 15 residues. Germline CDR1 reads SGHVS; CDR2 reads FQNEAQ. The CDR3: CASSSPGQGNQPQHF. The CDR3 DNA sequence: TGTGCCAGCAGCAGCCCGGGACAGGGGAATCAGCCCCAGCATTTT.

This clone was seen more than once but under ten times. J is TRBJ2-7 and V is TRBV14; 7 bases fit TRBD2. The trim removed 6 bases at V and 3 bases at J, leaving 5 bases unmatched. The CDR3 consists of 13 residues. Germline V gene sequence: CDR1 SGHDN, CDR2 FVKESK. CDR3 in amino acids: CASSKLALYEQYF. In nucleotides, the CDR3 is TGTGCCAGCAGTAAACTAGCGCTCTACGAGCAGTACTTC.

V is TRBV19 and J is TRBJ1-1; a weak D match, TRBD1 (6 bases). V was shortened by 4 bases and J by 0 bases, with 9 bases between the two germline ends. The CDR3 totals 14 residues. Germline V gene data show CDR1 as LNHDA and CDR2 as SQIVND (reference sequence). In DNA form, the CDR3 reads TGTGCCAGTAGTAGAGGACAGTTGAACACTGAAGCTTTCTTT. Its translation: CASSRGQLNTEAFF.

The rearrangement joins TRBV7-2 to TRBJ1-2; tentatively, D is TRBD1 (6 bases). Germline CDR1 and CDR2: SGHTA and FQGNSA. This CDR3 contains 14 residues. The germline V and J ends were trimmed by 0 bases and 8 bases, with 13 bases remaining between them. The DNA for the CDR3 is TGTGCCAGCAGCTTAGCGCGGACAGACAAGGGCTACACCTTC. Residues: CASSLARTDKGYTF.

The rearrangement joins TRBV9 to TRBJ1-3, with D unclear. Germline CDR1 is SGDLS and CDR2 is YYNGEE. This CDR3 is built from 13 residues. Trimming removed 1 base at V and 9 bases at J, with 11 bases between. CDR3 sequence reads: CASSVTDASTIYF. The CDR3 DNA reads TGTGCCAGCAGCGTAACAGACGCGAGCACCATATATTTT.

The chain couples TRBV29-1 to TRBJ1-1, with TRBD1 matching over 8 bases. The CDR3 is made up of 13 amino acids. V trimming: 4 bases; J trimming: 5 bases; junction bases outside the gene matches: 6. Germline CDR1 reads SQVTM; CDR2 reads ANQGSEA. This chain's CDR3 is CSVGGQGATEAFF. DNA of the CDR3: TGCAGCGTTGGGGGTCAGGGGGCAACTGAAGCTTTCTTT.

The J gene is TRBJ1-2, the V gene TRBV5-4; 7 positions agree with TRBD1. Germline V gene sequence: CDR1 SGHNT, CDR2 YYREEE (reference sequence). The CDR3 totals 14 residues. V lost 1 base, J lost 7 bases, and 7 bases stayed unmatched. In DNA form, the CDR3 reads TGTGCCAGCAGCTTGAAGGGGGCCCTCTCTGGCTACACCTTC. As protein: CASSLKGALSGYTF.

This chain uses TRBV29-1 with TRBJ2-1; 8 nucleotides agree with TRBD2. CDR1 is SQVTM, CDR2 ANQGSEA, per germline. The ends lost 7 bases at V and 1 base at J; junction bases unmatched: 3. The CDR3 is 13 residues long. The CDR3 bases are TGCAGCGCCGGGAGGGGGTCCTACAATGAGCAGTTCTTC. It yields the protein CSAGRGSYNEQFF.

The chain links TRBV30 to TRBJ2-4; tentative D call: TRBD2 (6 bases). This CDR3 contains 15 residues. Germline CDR1 reads GTSNPN; CDR2 reads SVGIG (reference sequence). The ends were cut back, 2 bases at V and 4 bases at J, with 15 bases in the middle. CDR3 residues: CAWSRRGLTKNIQYF. Here the CDR3 DNA reads TGTGCCTGGAGTCGGCGGGGCCTCACGAAAAACATTCAGTACTTC.

This clone was observed a handful of times. The chain has TRBV10-2 and TRBJ1-2, with D unresolved. CDR3 length: 14 residues. V dropped 3 bases and J dropped 4 bases, with 12 bases sitting between them. CDR1 is WSHSY, CDR2 SAAADI, per germline. The CDR3 loop is CASSEGSGLYGYTF. The CDR3 region has the DNA TGCGCCAGCAGTGAAGGCAGTGGACTCTATGGCTACACCTTC.

The chain uses TRBV3-1 (or the pseudogene TRBV3-2) and TRBJ1-2, with D unresolved. Germline values: CDR1 LGHDT, CDR2 YNNKEL (reference sequence). Trimming cost V 4 bases and J 4 bases, with 13 bases left between them. This CDR3 is built from 14 residues. In DNA, the CDR3 is TGTGCCAGCAGCCCGGAAGGGAGAGGCTATGGCTACACCTTC. Translated, it gives CASSPEGRGYGYTF.

This chain uses TRBV4-1 with TRBJ2-3, with 11 positions matching TRBD2. Germline V gene data show CDR1 as MGHRA and CDR2 as YSYEKL. Trimming at V came to 2 bases and at J to 0 bases, leaving 7 bases not matched to a gene. The CDR3 runs to 18 residues. The CDR3 sequence is CASSQRLAGGSSTDTQYF. CDR3 DNA: TGCGCCAGCAGCCAACGGCTAGCGGGGGGCTCTAGCACAGATACGCAGTATTTT.

This CDR3 reads CASSSGTGQTEAFF. The CDR3 DNA sequence: TGCGCCAGCAGCTCCGGGACAGGGCAGACTGAAGCTTTCTTT. The chain has TRBV5-1 and TRBJ1-1; TRBD1 aligns across 9 bases. There are 14 residues in the CDR3. V lost 3 bases and J lost 5; bases outside the gene matches: 5. Germline V lookup: CDR1 SGHRS, CDR2 YFSETQ.

The V and J genes are TRBV6-5 and TRBJ2-6; D is possibly TRBD1 (6 bases). V dropped 6 bases and J dropped 2 bases, with 11 bases sitting between them. This CDR3 region has 15 residues. CDR1 is MNHEY, CDR2 SVGAGI, per germline. CDR3 in DNA: TGTGCCAGCAGAAAACAGGGAGCTGGGGCCAACGTCCTGACTTTC. This gives the protein CASRKQGAGANVLTF.

The chain employs TRBV30 and TRBJ1-3; 9 bases are shared with TRBD1. V shed 0 bases, J shed 2 bases, and the junction held 2 bases outside the gene matches. The CDR3 totals 15 residues. The germline V gene encodes CDR1 GTSNPN and CDR2 SVGIG (reference sequence). The CDR3 DNA sequence: TGTGCCTGGAGTGTACAGGGGGCTGCTGGAAACACCATATATTTT. This encodes CAWSVQGAAGNTIYF. Full variable domain (missing parts from reference TRBV30 and TRBJ1-3): SQTIHQWPATLVQPVGSPLSLECTVEGTSNPNLYWYRQAAGRGLQLLFYSVGIGQISSEVPQNLSASRPQDRQFILSSKKLLLSDSGFYLCAWSVQGAAGNTIYFGEGSWLTVV.

J is TRBJ2-1 and V is TRBV24-1; 14 nucleotides align to TRBD2. J lost 6 bases, V lost 5 bases, and 8 bases had no gene match. Germline V gene sequence: CDR1 KGHDR, CDR2 SFDVKD. The CDR3 spans 17 residues. CDR3 DNA: TGTGCCACCAGTGCCCGAGAGACTAGCGGGGGGGCCAATGAGCAGTTCTTC. Its translation is CATSARETSGGANEQFF.

Note on this clone: The junction and the germline gene differ at one end; a read error may be behind it. The rearrangement links TRBV7-7 to TRBJ2-5, with 9 bases aligning to TRBD2. The CDR3 consists of 14 residues. From germline, CDR1 is SSHAT and CDR2 FNYEAQ (reference sequence). The CDR3 loop reads CASSLGLAAETQYF. The CDR3 DNA sequence: TGTGCTAGCAGCTTGGGACTAGCAGCGGAGACCCAGTACTTC.

V gene TRBV6-5 combines with J gene TRBJ1-1; no clear D gene. The CDR3 covers 15 residues. V was shortened by 0 bases and J by 1 base, with 9 bases between the two germline ends. Germline CDR1 and CDR2: MNHEY and SVGAGI. The CDR3 protein is CASSYSMAGNTEAFF. The CDR3 nucleotides are TGTGCCAGCAGTTACTCGATGGCAGGGAACACTGAAGCTTTCTTT.

The chain is built from TRBV4-1 and TRBJ1-4; 8 bases line up with TRBD1. CDR3 length equals 15 residues. Per the germline V gene, CDR1 is MGHRA and CDR2 is YSYEKL. V dropped 0 bases and J dropped 8; count of bases not matched to a gene: 5. The CDR3 region is CASSQDGGQAEKLFF. The CDR3 DNA reads TGCGCCAGCAGCCAAGATGGGGGACAGGCCGAAAAACTGTTTTTT.